The clone carrying this T cell receptor beta chain showed up just a few times. Primers: 60 Vbeta forward and 13 Jbeta reverse. Clones were sequenced by immunoSEQ multiplex PCR, and TCRdb holds only the in-frame ones, with some missing. The table has tens of thousands of clones, less than 80% seen once. These data come from a study of cytomegalovirus exposure and HLA in healthy donors. From germline, CDR1 is MNHEY and CDR2 SMNVEV (reference sequence). Trimming pared 3 bases from V and 0 bases from J, leaving 9 bases between. The CDR3 has 14 amino acids. The genes are TRBV27 and TRBJ2-7; a weak D match, TRBD2 (6 bases). The TCR was taken from a woman aged 45-59 years in good health and CMV-seropositive. Sequencing was carried out using PBMCs. In DNA form, the CDR3 reads TGTGCCAGCAGTTTGGGACTGGGCTCCTACGAGCAGTACTTC. Its protein product is CASSLGLGSYEQYF.